This TCR beta chain was identified in a study of blood T cells in healthy people across ages. General observations from the study: Higher diversity and more naive CD4+ cells were features of long-lived donors, compared to aged donors.

The use of a sample-barcoded 5' primer and a J-beta primer mix characterized a second PCR of roughly 6 to 11 cycles. Using its own MiXCR run on the 5' RACE reads, TCRdb lists one record per CDR3 protein. The data contain approximately 1,000,000 distinct CDR3 sequences, 35% to 55% of them singletons. There are many counts of this clonotype. Its antigen is not identified. Per sample, extraction of total RNA gave at least 5 micrograms in every case. This receptor was obtained from a woman between 55 and 75 years old in good health. Sequencing used blood.

The CDR3 loop reads CSAPTSFADTQYF. CDR3 DNA: TGCAGTGCTCCGACTAGCTTTGCAGATACGCAGTATTTT. V and J are TRBV20-1 and TRBJ2-3, with 7 bases fitting TRBD2. The CDR3 is made up of 13 amino acids. V gave up 5 bases and J gave up 4 bases; unmatched junction bases: 6. Germline loops: CDR1 DFQATT, CDR2 SNEGSKA (reference sequence).